These 22 T cell receptor beta chains came from one sample sequenced in a study of vaccination and CD4 T cells after COVID-19. Treatment defined: approximately 9-day PBMC culture with coronavirus spike peptide pools or control peptides (ViraFEST assay). The Oncomine TCR Beta short-read assay was what sequenced the DNA obtained from cultured CD4+ T cells. TCRdb re-called the PCR reads through MiXCR, storing one row per CDR3 protein. This table has 2,500 to 3,500 distinct CDR3 sequences, roughly 80% appearing once. For these TCRs, the target antigens are not known. Sequencing used CD4+ T cells from blood, cultured in vitro. The receptor source for this set is a human donor who had recovered from COVID-19.

The chain combines TRBV7-9 with TRBJ1-6; no definite D call. The V gene lost 2 bases and the J gene lost 7 bases, with 9 bases spanning the gap. CDR3 length equals 14 residues. In germline, CDR1 is SEHNR, CDR2 FQNEAQ (reference sequence). CDR3 DNA: TGTGCCAGCAGCTTATCGCAGATAAATTCACCCCTCCACTTT. Translating it yields CASSLSQINSPLHF.

The chain links TRBV11-2 to TRBJ2-3, with D hard to call. The length of the CDR3 is 13 residues. Per the germline V gene, CDR1 is SGHAT and CDR2 is FQNNGV. Trimming removed 5 bases at V and 1 base at J, with 7 bases between. CDR3 sequence reads: CASSPLRTDTQYF. The CDR3 DNA sequence: TGTGCCAGCAGCCCCCTTCGCACAGATACGCAGTATTTT.

The chain couples TRBV4-1 to TRBJ1-6, with unresolved D. CDR1 and CDR2 (germline): MGHRA, YSYEKL. V dropped 2 bases and J dropped 5 bases, with 19 bases sitting between them. The CDR3 consists of 18 residues. The CDR3 here is CASSQRWGRGIDNSPLHF. CDR3 in DNA: TGCGCCAGCAGCCAACGATGGGGTCGGGGAATAGATAATTCACCCCTCCACTTT.

This clonotype was recorded only once. The chain joins TRBV3-1 to TRBJ1-6; maybe TRBD1 (6 bases). CDR1 LGHDT and CDR2 YNNKEL come from the germline V gene (reference sequence). This CDR3 has 13 residues. V lost 8 bases and J lost 6, with 11 bases in between. This CDR3 reads CASRSGVNSPLHF. In DNA, the CDR3 is TGTGCCAGCCGGTCAGGGGTTAATTCACCCCTCCACTTT.

This clonotype has more than one count but fewer than ten. The CDR3 region is CASSRDSHYGYTF. The CDR3 coding sequence is TGTGCCAGCAGCAGGGACAGCCACTATGGCTACACCTTC. The gene calls are TRBV12-3 or TRBV12-4 and TRBJ1-2; 7 bases match TRBD1. After removal of 6 bases from V and 3 bases from J, the junction contained 4 bases not matched to a gene. The CDR3 extends over 13 amino acids.

The table lists this clonotype with a few counts. J is TRBJ1-4 and V is TRBV7-9; 8 bases align to TRBD1. Germline-derived CDR1 and CDR2 are SEHNR and FQNEAQ (reference sequence). The ends lost 1 base at V and 5 bases at J; junction bases unmatched: 3. The CDR3 runs 15 residues. The chain's CDR3 is CASSLDQGANEKLFF. For the CDR3, the DNA is TGTGCCAGCAGCTTAGATCAGGGGGCGAATGAAAAACTGTTTTTT.

The V gene is TRBV7-2, the J gene TRBJ1-2; 9 bases line up with TRBD1. This CDR3 has 15 residues. Looked up from germline, CDR1 is SGHTA and CDR2 is FQGNSA. Trimming at V came to 4 bases and at J to 8 bases, leaving 11 bases not matched to a gene. CDR3 region: CASSSGITGGGGYTF. CDR3 sequence (DNA): TGTGCCAGCAGCTCGGGGATAACAGGGGGCGGGGGCTACACCTTC.

The chain recombines TRBV27 with TRBJ2-3, with no clear D. CDR3 length equals 16 residues. Trimming took off 3 bases at V and 3 bases at J, with 16 bases between the two ends. Looked up from germline, CDR1 is MNHEY and CDR2 is SMNVEV (reference sequence). CDR3 residues: CASSFISRVVTDTQYF. The CDR3 bases are TGTGCCAGCAGTTTTATCTCGCGCGTGGTGACAGATACGCAGTATTTT.

J is TRBJ1-4 and V is TRBV20-1; no clear D gene. CDR1 and CDR2 from the germline V gene are DFQATT and SNEGSKA (reference sequence). The CDR3 consists of 13 residues. Trimming left V 3 bases short and J 0 bases short, with 5 bases between. The CDR3 DNA reads TGCAGTGCTAGTTACGCAACTAATGAAAAACTGTTTTTT. Translating it yields CSASYATNEKLFF.

This clonotype is a singleton in its sample. The chain couples TRBV6-1 to TRBJ1-2; TRBD1 matches 8 bases. From germline, CDR1 is MNHNS and CDR2 SASEGT. The CDR3 contains 14 residues. V shed 6 bases, J shed 2 bases, and the junction held 5 bases outside the gene matches. The CDR3 here is CASRITGGNYGYTF. The CDR3 region has the DNA TGTGCCAGCAGGATTACAGGGGGGAACTATGGCTACACCTTC.

The gene calls are TRBV21-1 and TRBJ2-5; the table gives TRBD1 as D, unverified against the DNA. TRBV21-1 represents a pseudogene. The CDR3 runs to 20 residues. CDR3 residues: CASSNSQLPWGRSNQETQYF. CDR3 nucleotides: TGTGCCAGCAGCAACTCCCAACTACCTTGGGGCAGATCGAACCAAGAGACCCAGTACTTC.

V usage is TRBV10-3 and J usage is TRBJ1-5, with unresolved D. Germline CDR1 and CDR2: ENHRY and SYGVKD. The CDR3 sequence is 9 residues long. V lost 8 bases, J lost 6 bases, and 2 bases lay in between. This CDR3 is CAIGQPQHF. In DNA, the CDR3 is TGTGCCATCGGTCAGCCCCAGCATTTT.

DNA for the CDR3: TGTGCCAGCTCACCCGTAGAGGGGCTGAACACTGAAGCTTTCTTT. It codes for CASSPVEGLNTEAFF. J is TRBJ1-1 and V is TRBV18, with D tentatively TRBD1 (5 bases). V lost 3 bases and J lost 0, with 11 bases in between. CDR3 size: 15 residues. CDR1 and CDR2 from the germline V gene are KGHSH and LQKENI.

In regard to this clonotype: One junction end does not reproduce the germline sequence, and a read error may be involved. The CDR3 loop reads CASSLDGGQGRVGGVF. As DNA, the CDR3 is TGTGCCAGCAGCTTAGATGGGGGACAGGGAAGGGTTGGAGGGGTCTTT. J is TRBJ1-1 and V is TRBV7-2; the match to TRBD1 covers 9 bases. The CDR3 is 16 amino acids. Germline assignment: CDR1 SGHTA and CDR2 FQGNSA.

The chain combines TRBV4-2 with TRBJ1-1; D possibly corresponds to TRBD1 (6 bases). CDR1 is LGHNA, CDR2 YNFKEQ, per germline. V was cut by 1 base and J by 3 bases, with 15 bases left in between. The CDR3 consists of 16 residues. CDR3 bases: TGTGCCAGCAGCCAAGGCGGGGGCGCCGGGGACACTGAAGCTTTCTTT. Protein product: CASSQGGGAGDTEAFF.

This clonotype was picked up a small number of times. The V gene is TRBV12-3 or TRBV12-4, the J gene TRBJ1-1; D not resolved. V shed 4 bases and J shed 0 bases, with 12 bases lying between them. The CDR3 loop spans 15 amino acids. This CDR3 is CASSWFASLNTEAFF. The CDR3 DNA sequence: TGTGCCAGCAGTTGGTTCGCATCGCTGAACACTGAAGCTTTCTTT.

This sequence joins TRBV10-3 and TRBJ2-3; D remains unclear. Between the trimmed V and J ends, which lost 7 bases and 1 base, there was a span of 12 bases. Germline loops: CDR1 ENHRY, CDR2 SYGVKD. The CDR3 length is 14 residues. The CDR3 spells CAIKSSTGTDTQYF. The CDR3 DNA reads TGTGCCATCAAATCTTCGACGGGCACAGATACGCAGTATTTT.

The chain combines TRBV6-1 with TRBJ1-2; D may be TRBD1 (5 bases). V was pared by 6 bases and J by 4 bases, with 12 bases between. CDR1 and CDR2 from the germline V gene are MNHNS and SASEGT. CDR3 length: 13 residues. CDR3 loop: CASRIGTVYGYTF. The CDR3 DNA sequence: TGTGCCAGCAGGATTGGGACGGTCTATGGCTACACCTTC.

The chain links TRBV20-1 to TRBJ1-5, with a tentative D call TRBD1 (5 bases). The CDR3 consists of 15 residues. Trimming removed 0 bases from V and 1 base from J, with 10 bases in between. The germline V gene has CDR1 DFQATT and CDR2 SNEGSKA (reference sequence). In DNA form, the CDR3 reads TGCAGTGCTAGAGAGGGGCCCGCGAGCAATCAGCCCCAGCATTTT. Translated, it gives CSAREGPASNQPQHF.

The chain recombines TRBV2 with TRBJ1-2; D is ambiguous. The CDR3 sequence is 10 residues long. Germline V gene data show CDR1 as SNHLY and CDR2 as FYNNEI. Trimming shortened V by 8 bases and J by 3 bases, and 4 bases separated the two germline ends. The CDR3 here is CASSDYGYTF. CDR3 coding DNA: TGTGCCAGCTCGGACTATGGCTACACCTTC.

The rearrangement uses TRBV10-1 and TRBJ2-7; D perhaps matches TRBD1 (6 bases). V shed 6 bases and J shed 2 bases, with 14 bases lying between them. The CDR3 totals 14 residues. In germline, CDR1 is WNHNN, CDR2 SYGVQD (reference sequence). The CDR3 nucleotides are TGCGCCAGCAGCCCCCGGGACAAAACCTACGAGCAGTACTTC. It specifies CASSPRDKTYEQYF.

The table lists this clonotype with a count of one. The rearrangement uses TRBV19 and TRBJ1-5, with D possibly TRBD1 on 5 matching bases. This CDR3 region has 13 residues. Germline CDR1 is LNHDA and CDR2 is SQIVND (reference sequence). V was pared by 3 bases and J by 5 bases, with 8 bases between. CDR3 amino acids: CASSMGQDQPQHF. The CDR3 nucleotides are TGTGCCAGTAGTATGGGGCAGGATCAGCCCCAGCATTTT.